This TCR beta chain was observed in a study of response to subunit inactivated influenza vaccine. In this sample, this clonotype turned up a few times. Germline V gives CDR1 MNHEY, CDR2 SVGEGT. V was shortened by 6 bases and J by 7 bases, with 16 bases between the two germline ends. CDR3 length: 14 residues. One entry per CDR3 protein, called by TCRdb with MiXCR from the RT-PCR reads. Of roughly 700,000 distinct CDR3 sequences listed, roughly 14% were seen once; the top ten hold 5.5% to 7%. Here the sequenced sample was PBMCs from blood, taken 14 days before vaccination. The receptor was derived from a middle-aged man who received an inactivated influenza vaccine. This chain links TRBV6-2 or TRBV6-3 with TRBJ2-1; TRBD2 might be the D (6 bases). The CDR3, as DNA: TGTGCCAGCAGGGGGGGAGTGTATCCAAATGAGCAGTTCTTC. Protein: CASRGGVYPNEQFF.